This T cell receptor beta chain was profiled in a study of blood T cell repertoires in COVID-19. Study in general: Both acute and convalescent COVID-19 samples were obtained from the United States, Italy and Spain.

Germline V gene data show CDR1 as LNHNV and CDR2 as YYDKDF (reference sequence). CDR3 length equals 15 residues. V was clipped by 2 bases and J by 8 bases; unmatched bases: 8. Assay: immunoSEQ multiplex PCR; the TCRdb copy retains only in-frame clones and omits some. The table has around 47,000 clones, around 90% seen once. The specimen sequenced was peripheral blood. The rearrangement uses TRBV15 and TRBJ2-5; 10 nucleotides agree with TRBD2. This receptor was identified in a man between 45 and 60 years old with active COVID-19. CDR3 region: CATSRSPGLAPTQYF. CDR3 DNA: TGTGCCACCAGCAGATCACCGGGACTAGCGCCCACCCAGTACTTC.